This T cell receptor beta chain was sequenced in a study of blood T cells in healthy people across ages. J gave up 7 bases and V 5 bases, and 1 base lay outside the gene matches. The CDR3 is made up of 11 amino acids. A second PCR, run for roughly 7 to 12 cycles, used a sample-barcoded 5' primer plus a J-beta primer mix. One entry per CDR3 protein results from TCRdb running MiXCR on the 5' RACE reads. The sample holds 800,000 to 950,000 distinct CDR3 sequences, roughly 48% seen once. The chain joins TRBV12-3 or TRBV12-4 to TRBJ1-2; 7 bases line up with TRBD1. The receptor was derived from a man younger than 45 in good health. Sequenced material: blood. The CDR3 loop is CASSTGVGYTF. Written as DNA, the CDR3 is TGTGCCAGCAGTACAGGGGTTGGCTACACCTTC.